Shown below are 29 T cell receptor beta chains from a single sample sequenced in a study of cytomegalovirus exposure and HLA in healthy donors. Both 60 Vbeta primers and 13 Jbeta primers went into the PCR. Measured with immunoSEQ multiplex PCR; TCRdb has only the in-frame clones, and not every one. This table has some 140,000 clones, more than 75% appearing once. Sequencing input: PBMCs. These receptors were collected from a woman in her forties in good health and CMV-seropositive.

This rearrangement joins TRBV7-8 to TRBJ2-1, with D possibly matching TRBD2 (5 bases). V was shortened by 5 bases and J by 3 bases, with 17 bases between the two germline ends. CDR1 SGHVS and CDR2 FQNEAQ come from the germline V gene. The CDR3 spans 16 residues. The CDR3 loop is CASSPRSGLNYNEQFF. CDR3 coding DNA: TGTGCCAGCAGCCCGCGGAGCGGACTTAACTACAATGAGCAGTTCTTC.

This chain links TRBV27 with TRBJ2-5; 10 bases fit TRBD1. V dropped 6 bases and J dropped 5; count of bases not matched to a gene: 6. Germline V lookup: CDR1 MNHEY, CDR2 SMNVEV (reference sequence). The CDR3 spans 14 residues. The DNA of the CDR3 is TGTGCCAGCAGGGGACAGGGGAGGGAGGAGACCCAGTACTTC. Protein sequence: CASRGQGREETQYF.

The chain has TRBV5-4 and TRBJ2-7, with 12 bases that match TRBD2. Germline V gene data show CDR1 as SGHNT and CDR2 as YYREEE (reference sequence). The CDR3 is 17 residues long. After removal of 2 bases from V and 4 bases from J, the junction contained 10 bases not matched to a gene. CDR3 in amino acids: CASSFSLAGGRVYEQYF. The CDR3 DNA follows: TGTGCCAGCAGCTTCAGTCTAGCGGGAGGGCGGGTTTACGAGCAGTACTTC.

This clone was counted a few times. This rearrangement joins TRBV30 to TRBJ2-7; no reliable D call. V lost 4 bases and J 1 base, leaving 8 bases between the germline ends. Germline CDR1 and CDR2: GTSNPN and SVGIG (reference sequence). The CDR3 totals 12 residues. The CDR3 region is CAWKSSSYEQYF. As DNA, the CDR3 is TGTGCCTGGAAGTCCAGTTCCTACGAGCAGTACTTC.

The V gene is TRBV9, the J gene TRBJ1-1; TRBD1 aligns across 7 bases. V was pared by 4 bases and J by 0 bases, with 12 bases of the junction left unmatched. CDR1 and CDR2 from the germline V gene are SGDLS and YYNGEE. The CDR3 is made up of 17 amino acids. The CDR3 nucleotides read TGTGCCAGCAGCCGTAGGGGACAGAATCGCATGAACACTGAAGCTTTCTTT. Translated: CASSRRGQNRMNTEAFF.

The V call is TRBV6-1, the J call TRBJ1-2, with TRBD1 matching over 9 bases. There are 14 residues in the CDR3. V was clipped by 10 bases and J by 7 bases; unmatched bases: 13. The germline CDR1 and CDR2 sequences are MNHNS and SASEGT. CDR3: CATLPAGTGLGYTF. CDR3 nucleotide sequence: TGTGCCACGCTACCCGCCGGGACAGGGCTTGGCTACACCTTC.

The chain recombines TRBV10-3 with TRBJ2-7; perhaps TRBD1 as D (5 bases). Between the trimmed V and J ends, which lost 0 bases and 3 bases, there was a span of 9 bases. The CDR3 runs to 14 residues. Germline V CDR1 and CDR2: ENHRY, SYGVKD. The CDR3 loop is CAISESMQGYEQYF. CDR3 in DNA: TGTGCCATCAGTGAGTCGATGCAGGGCTACGAGCAGTACTTC.

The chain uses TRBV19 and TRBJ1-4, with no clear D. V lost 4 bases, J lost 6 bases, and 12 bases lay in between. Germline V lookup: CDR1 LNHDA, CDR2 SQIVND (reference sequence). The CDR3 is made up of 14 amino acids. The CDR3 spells CASSNLMGYEKLFF. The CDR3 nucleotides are TGTGCCAGTAGTAATTTGATGGGCTATGAAAAACTGTTTTTT.

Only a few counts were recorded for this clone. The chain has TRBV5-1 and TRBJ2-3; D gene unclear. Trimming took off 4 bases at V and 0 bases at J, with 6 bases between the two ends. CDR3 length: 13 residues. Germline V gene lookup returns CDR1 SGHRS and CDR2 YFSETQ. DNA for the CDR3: TGCGCCAGCAGCATGACTAGCACAGATACGCAGTATTTT. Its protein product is CASSMTSTDTQYF.

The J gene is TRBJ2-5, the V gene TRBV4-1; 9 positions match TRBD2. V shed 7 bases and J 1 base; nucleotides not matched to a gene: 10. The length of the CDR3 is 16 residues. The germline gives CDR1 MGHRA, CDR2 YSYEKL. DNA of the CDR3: TGCGCCAGCAAGCCTCTGAGCGGGAGGACCCAAGAGACCCAGTACTTC. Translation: CASKPLSGRTQETQYF.

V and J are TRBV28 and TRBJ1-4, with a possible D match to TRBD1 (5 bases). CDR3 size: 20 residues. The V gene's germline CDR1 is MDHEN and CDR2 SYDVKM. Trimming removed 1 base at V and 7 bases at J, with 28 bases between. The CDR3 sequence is CASSLLPDLGSDSEGEKLFF. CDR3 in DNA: TGTGCCAGCAGTTTATTACCGGATTTGGGGTCAGACAGTGAAGGTGAAAAACTGTTTTTT.

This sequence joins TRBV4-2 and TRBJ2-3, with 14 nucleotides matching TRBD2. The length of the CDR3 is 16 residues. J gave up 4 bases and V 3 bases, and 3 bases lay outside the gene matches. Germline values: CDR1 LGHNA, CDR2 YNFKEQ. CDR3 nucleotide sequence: TGTGCCAGCAGCCACGGGACTAGCGGGAGATCAGATACGCAGTATTTT. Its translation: CASSHGTSGRSDTQYF.

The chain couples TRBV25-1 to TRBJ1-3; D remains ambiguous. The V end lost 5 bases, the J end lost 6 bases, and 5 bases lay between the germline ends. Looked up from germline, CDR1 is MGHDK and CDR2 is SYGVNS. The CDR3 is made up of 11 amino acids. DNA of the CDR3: TGTGCCAGCAGTCTCCTAAACACCATATATTTT. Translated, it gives CASSLLNTIYF.

As DNA, the CDR3 is TGTGCCAGCAGCGGCTCTTCCTACGAGCAGTACTTC. This translates into CASSGSSYEQYF. The chain couples TRBV11-2 to TRBJ2-7, with unresolved D. Germline CDR1 reads SGHAT; CDR2 reads FQNNGV. This CDR3 has 12 residues. V gave up 5 bases and J gave up 1 base, with 6 bases separating them.

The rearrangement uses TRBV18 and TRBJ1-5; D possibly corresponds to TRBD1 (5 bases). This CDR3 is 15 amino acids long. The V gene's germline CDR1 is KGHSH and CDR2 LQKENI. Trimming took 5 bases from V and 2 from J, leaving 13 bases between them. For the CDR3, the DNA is TGTGCCAGCTCAACCCGCCCGGGGGGCAATCAGCCCCAGCATTTT. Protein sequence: CASSTRPGGNQPQHF.

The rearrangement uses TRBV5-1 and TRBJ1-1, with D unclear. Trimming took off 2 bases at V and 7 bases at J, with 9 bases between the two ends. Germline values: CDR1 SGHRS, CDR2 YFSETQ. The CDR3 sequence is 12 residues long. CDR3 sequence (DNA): TGCGCCAGCAGCTTCGATCGGGGTGAAGCTTTCTTT. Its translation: CASSFDRGEAFF.

The DNA for the CDR3 is TGTGCCAGCTCACCAAACGGTAATCGAGAGCAGTACTTC. This encodes CASSPNGNREQYF. The chain carries TRBV18 and TRBJ2-7; D is uncertain. The germline gives CDR1 KGHSH, CDR2 LQKENI. Trimming pared 2 bases from V and 7 bases from J, leaving 12 bases between. CDR3 size: 13 residues.

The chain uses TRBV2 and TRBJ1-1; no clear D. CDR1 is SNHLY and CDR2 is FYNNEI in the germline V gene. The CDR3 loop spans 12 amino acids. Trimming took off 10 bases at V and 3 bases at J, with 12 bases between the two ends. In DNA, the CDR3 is TGTGCCACCATAAAGAGGGACACTGAAGCTTTCTTT. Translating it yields CATIKRDTEAFF.

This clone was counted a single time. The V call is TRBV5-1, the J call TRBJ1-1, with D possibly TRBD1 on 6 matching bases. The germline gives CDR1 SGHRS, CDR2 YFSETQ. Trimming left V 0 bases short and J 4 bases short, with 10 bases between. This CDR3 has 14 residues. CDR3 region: CASSLETGGTEAFF. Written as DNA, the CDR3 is TGCGCCAGCAGCTTGGAGACAGGCGGCACTGAAGCTTTCTTT.

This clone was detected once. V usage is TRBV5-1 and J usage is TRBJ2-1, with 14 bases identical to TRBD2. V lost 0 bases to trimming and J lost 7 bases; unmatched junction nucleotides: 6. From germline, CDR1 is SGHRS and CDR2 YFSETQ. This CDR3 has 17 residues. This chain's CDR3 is CASSLARLAGGQNEQFF. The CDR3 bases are TGCGCCAGCAGCTTGGCACGACTAGCGGGAGGGCAGAATGAGCAGTTCTTC.

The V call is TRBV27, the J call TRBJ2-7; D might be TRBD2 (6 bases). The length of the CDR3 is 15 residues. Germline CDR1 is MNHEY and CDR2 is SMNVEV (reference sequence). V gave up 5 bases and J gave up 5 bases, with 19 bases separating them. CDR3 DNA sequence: TGTGCCAGCAGTCGGCCGGGGGTTACGAGTCACGAGCAGTACTTC. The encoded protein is CASSRPGVTSHEQYF.

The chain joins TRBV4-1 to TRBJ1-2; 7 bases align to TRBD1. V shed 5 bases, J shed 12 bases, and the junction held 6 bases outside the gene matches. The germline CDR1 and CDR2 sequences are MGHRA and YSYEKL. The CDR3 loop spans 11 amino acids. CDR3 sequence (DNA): TGCGCCAGCAGCTTGGACAGGTTCCACACCTTC. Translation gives CASSLDRFHTF.

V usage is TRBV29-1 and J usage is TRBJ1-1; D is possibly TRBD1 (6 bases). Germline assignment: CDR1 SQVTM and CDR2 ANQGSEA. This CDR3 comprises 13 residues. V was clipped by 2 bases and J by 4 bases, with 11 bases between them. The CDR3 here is CSVEQGMVTEAFF. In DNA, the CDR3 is TGCAGCGTTGAACAGGGGATGGTCACTGAAGCTTTCTTT.

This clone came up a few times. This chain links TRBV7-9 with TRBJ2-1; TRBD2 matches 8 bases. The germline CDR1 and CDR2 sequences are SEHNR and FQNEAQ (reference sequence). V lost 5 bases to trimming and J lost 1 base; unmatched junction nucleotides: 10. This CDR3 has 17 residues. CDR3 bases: TGTGCCAGCAGCCTCACCGGGACTAGGTCTTCCTACAATGAGCAGTTCTTC. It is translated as CASSLTGTRSSYNEQFF.

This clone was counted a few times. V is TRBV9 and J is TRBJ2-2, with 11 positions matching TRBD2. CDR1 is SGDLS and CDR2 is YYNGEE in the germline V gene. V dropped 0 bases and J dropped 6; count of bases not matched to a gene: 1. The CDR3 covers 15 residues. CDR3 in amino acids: CASSVVAGGPGELFF. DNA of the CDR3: TGTGCCAGCAGCGTAGTAGCGGGAGGGCCCGGGGAGCTGTTTTTT. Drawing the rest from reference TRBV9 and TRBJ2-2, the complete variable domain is DSGVTQTPKHLITATGQRVTLRCSPRSGDLSVYWYQQSLDQGLQFLIQYYNGEERAKGNILERFSAQQFPDLHSELNLSSLELGDSALYFCASSVVAGGPGELFFGEGSRLTVL.

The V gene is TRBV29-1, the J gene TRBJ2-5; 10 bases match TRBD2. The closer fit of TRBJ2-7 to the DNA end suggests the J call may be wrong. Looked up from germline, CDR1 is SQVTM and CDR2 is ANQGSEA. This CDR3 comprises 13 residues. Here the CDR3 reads CSARAGGFYEQYF. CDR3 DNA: TGCAGCGCACGAGCGGGAGGGTTCTACGAGCAGTACTTC.

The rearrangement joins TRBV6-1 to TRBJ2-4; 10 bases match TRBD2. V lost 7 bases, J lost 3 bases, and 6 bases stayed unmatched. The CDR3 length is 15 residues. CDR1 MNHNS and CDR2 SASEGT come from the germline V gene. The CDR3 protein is CASTLAGEVKNIQYF. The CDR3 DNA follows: TGTGCCAGCACCCTAGCGGGAGAGGTCAAAAACATTCAGTACTTC.

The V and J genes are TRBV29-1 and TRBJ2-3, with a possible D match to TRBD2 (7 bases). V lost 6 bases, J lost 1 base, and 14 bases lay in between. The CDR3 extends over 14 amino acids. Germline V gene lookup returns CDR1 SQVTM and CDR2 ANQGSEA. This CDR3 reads CSVGGLAGTDTQYF. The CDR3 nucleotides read TGCAGCGTGGGGGGGCTAGCGGGCACAGATACGCAGTATTTT.

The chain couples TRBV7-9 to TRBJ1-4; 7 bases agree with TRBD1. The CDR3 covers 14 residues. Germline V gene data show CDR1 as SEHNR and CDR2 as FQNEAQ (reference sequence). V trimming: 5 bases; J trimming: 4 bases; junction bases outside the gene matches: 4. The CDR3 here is CASSKGAGNEKLFF. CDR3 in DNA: TGTGCCAGCAGCAAGGGGGCGGGTAATGAAAAACTGTTTTTT.